Each of the 18 T cell receptor beta chains below was sequenced from the same sample in a study of blood T cell repertoires in COVID-19. Data came from immunoSEQ multiplex PCR; TCRdb stores just in-frame clones and leaves some out. This table has about 210,000 clones, about 84% appearing once. Sample: PBMCs or T cells enriched from blood (not recorded which). The origin of the receptors is a man between 25 and 39 years old with acute COVID-19.

The rearrangement joins TRBV6-5 to TRBJ1-3; TRBD1 might be the D (6 bases). V was pared by 5 bases and J by 3 bases, with 14 bases between. CDR1 is MNHEY and CDR2 is SVGAGI in the germline V gene. This CDR3 contains 15 residues. The CDR3 region is CASSRQAEVGNTIYF. CDR3 in DNA: TGTGCCAGCAGTAGACAGGCCGAGGTTGGAAACACCATATATTTT.

This chain joins TRBV9 and TRBJ1-2; unclear D gene. V dropped 0 bases and J dropped 5 bases, with 8 bases sitting between them. This CDR3 spans 13 amino acids. Germline V gene lookup returns CDR1 SGDLS and CDR2 YYNGEE. The chain's CDR3 is CASSVAFGYGYTF. CDR3 DNA: TGTGCCAGCAGCGTAGCTTTCGGTTATGGCTACACCTTC.

The chain uses TRBV28 and TRBJ1-4; 7 bases match TRBD1. V shed 5 bases and J 7 bases; nucleotides not matched to a gene: 1. The germline V gene has CDR1 MDHEN and CDR2 SYDVKM. The CDR3 extends over 12 amino acids. The CDR3 bases are TGTGCCAGCAGTGCAGGGGGTGAAAAACTGTTTTTT. This sequence encodes CASSAGGEKLFF.

The rearrangement uses TRBV14 and TRBJ2-7, with 8 bases fitting TRBD1. V shed 4 bases and J 3 bases; nucleotides not matched to a gene: 5. Germline CDR1 SGHDN, CDR2 FVKESK. The CDR3 has 14 residues. The CDR3 protein is CASSRLRGLYEQYF. DNA for the CDR3: TGTGCCAGCAGCCGCCTCAGGGGGCTCTACGAGCAGTACTTC.

This sequence joins TRBV7-2 and TRBJ2-4; weak D call: TRBD1 (6 bases). CDR1 and CDR2 from the germline V gene are SGHTA and FQGNSA. This CDR3 contains 15 residues. Trimming took off 5 bases at V and 0 bases at J, with 11 bases between the two ends. The CDR3 is CASSPQTGAKNIQYF. CDR3 in DNA: TGTGCCAGCAGCCCGCAGACAGGAGCCAAAAACATTCAGTACTTC.

The gene calls are TRBV9 and TRBJ2-1; 8 positions match TRBD1. The CDR3 totals 14 residues. The junction had 5 bases not matched to a gene; V was cut back by 5 bases and J by 4 bases. Germline CDR1 reads SGDLS; CDR2 reads YYNGEE. CDR3 protein: CASSQDRVYNEQFF. Here the CDR3 DNA reads TGTGCCAGCAGTCAGGACAGGGTATACAATGAGCAGTTCTTC.

The J gene is TRBJ1-2, the V gene TRBV6-5; 7 positions agree with TRBD1. The germline gives CDR1 MNHEY, CDR2 SVGAGI. CDR3 length: 15 amino acids. The trim removed 4 bases at V and 0 bases at J, leaving 5 bases unmatched. This CDR3 reads CASSSTGQTNYGYTF. As DNA, the CDR3 is TGTGCCAGCAGTTCAACGGGACAGACTAACTATGGCTACACCTTC.

This chain uses TRBV12-5 with TRBJ2-2, with a weak D call TRBD2 (5 bases). The ends were cut back, 9 bases at V and 2 bases at J, with 10 bases in the middle. The CDR3 runs 13 residues. CDR1 is LGHNT and CDR2 is FRNRAP in the germline V gene. CDR3 nucleotides: TGTGCTAGGTTTCGGGAAAACACCGGGGAGCTGTTTTTT. This translates into CARFRENTGELFF.

The J gene is TRBJ2-3, the V gene TRBV18; TRBD2 matches 10 bases. V shed 0 bases, J shed 0 bases, and the junction held 3 bases outside the gene matches. The germline gives CDR1 KGHSH, CDR2 LQKENI. The CDR3 consists of 17 residues. CDR3 nucleotide sequence: TGTGCCAGCTCACCACCGGGTAGCGGGGGGAGCACAGATACGCAGTATTTT. This encodes CASSPPGSGGSTDTQYF. Together with reference TRBV18 and TRBJ2-3, the CDR3 gives the full variable domain: NAGVMQNPRHLVRRRGQEARLRCSPMKGHSHVYWYRQLPEEGLKFMVYLQKENIIDESGMPKERFSAEFPKEGPSILRIQQVVRGDSAAYFCASSPPGSGGSTDTQYFGPGTRLTVL.

This chain connects TRBV2 to TRBJ1-1, with TRBD1 as a possible D gene (6 bases). Between the trimmed V and J ends, which lost 3 bases and 0 bases, there was a span of 11 bases. This CDR3 region has 15 residues. The V gene's germline CDR1 is SNHLY and CDR2 FYNNEI. The CDR3 sequence: CASSDKTGVNTEAFF. For the CDR3, the DNA is TGTGCCAGCAGTGACAAGACAGGAGTGAACACTGAAGCTTTCTTT. Full variable domain (missing parts from reference TRBV2 and TRBJ1-1): EPEVTQTPSHQVTQMGQEVILRCVPISNHLYFYWYRQILGQKVEFLVSFYNNEISEKSEIFDDQFSVERPDGSNFTLKIRSTKLEDSAMYFCASSDKTGVNTEAFFGQGTRLTVV.

The count of this clone is one. This chain links TRBV5-1 with TRBJ1-4; 9 bases match TRBD1. Losses at the gene ends were 4 bases for V and 8 bases for J; bases not matched to a gene: 6. The CDR3 has 14 amino acids. CDR1 is SGHRS, CDR2 YFSETQ, per germline. Written as DNA, the CDR3 is TGCGCCAGCAGCCTGGGACAGGGAATAGAAAAACTGTTTTTT. This encodes CASSLGQGIEKLFF.

This clone was counted once. This chain links TRBV6-1 with TRBJ1-2; D may be TRBD1 (5 bases). Germline-derived CDR1 and CDR2 are MNHNS and SASEGT. Trimming pared 3 bases from V and 7 bases from J, leaving 12 bases between. The CDR3 sequence is 13 residues long. The CDR3 nucleotides are TGTGCCAGCAGTGACCAGGGCATCGGTGGCTACACCTTC. Residues: CASSDQGIGGYTF.

This chain joins TRBV19 and TRBJ1-1, with TRBD1 matching 9 bases. Trimming took 6 bases from V and 5 from J; bases not matched to a gene: 7. Germline CDR1 reads LNHDA; CDR2 reads SQIVND (reference sequence). The CDR3 spans 14 residues. The CDR3 here is CASSRGQGKTEAFF. In DNA form, the CDR3 reads TGTGCCAGTAGCCGAGGACAGGGGAAGACTGAAGCTTTCTTT.

This clone has just a few counts. This chain connects TRBV11-2 to TRBJ1-3; D possibly corresponds to TRBD1 (6 bases). Trimming cost V 5 bases and J 0 bases, with 14 bases left between them. The CDR3 contains 16 residues. Germline CDR1 is SGHAT and CDR2 is FQNNGV. CDR3 coding DNA: TGTGCCAGCAGCCTGACAGGCGGGGGCTCTGGAAACACCATATATTTT. Residues: CASSLTGGGSGNTIYF.

This clone was observed a single time. The chain carries TRBV6-6 and TRBJ1-2; no reliable D call. The CDR3 covers 13 residues. CDR1 is MNHNY, CDR2 SVGAGI, per germline (reference sequence). The germline V and J ends were trimmed by 2 bases and 2 bases, with 6 bases remaining between them. The CDR3 nucleotides are TGTGCCAGCAGTTACAACAGCAACTATGGCTACACCTTC. Residues: CASSYNSNYGYTF.

This chain links TRBV3-1 (or the pseudogene TRBV3-2) with TRBJ1-1; D might be TRBD1 (6 bases). The CDR3 contains 15 residues. CDR1 and CDR2 (germline): LGHDT, YNNKEL (reference sequence). V was shortened by 6 bases and J by 6 bases, with 20 bases between the two germline ends. DNA for the CDR3: TGTGCCAGCAGACCAAGATCGGTGGGGGCCCCTGAAGCTTTCTTT. Amino acid sequence: CASRPRSVGAPEAFF.

The rearrangement links TRBV2 to TRBJ1-4; no firm D call. The CDR3 covers 15 residues. Trimming left V 1 base short and J 4 bases short, with 10 bases between. The germline CDR1 and CDR2 sequences are SNHLY and FYNNEI. The CDR3 here is CASSEEQLGNEKLFF. CDR3 bases: TGTGCCAGCAGTGAAGAACAGCTCGGTAATGAAAAACTGTTTTTT.

This clone was found a few times. The V and J genes are TRBV25-1 and TRBJ2-2, with D tentatively TRBD2 (6 bases). The CDR3 covers 15 residues. The germline V and J ends were trimmed by 4 bases and 4 bases, with 13 bases remaining between them. Germline loops: CDR1 MGHDK, CDR2 SYGVNS. The CDR3 sequence: CASSGRREGTGELFF. Written as DNA, the CDR3 is TGTGCCAGCAGTGGGAGGAGGGAAGGCACCGGGGAGCTGTTTTTT.